There are a few counts of the clone carrying this T cell receptor (beta chain). What it binds is unknown. V lost 3 bases and J 2 bases, leaving 10 bases between the germline ends. CDR1 is MNHEY and CDR2 is SMNVEV in the germline V gene (reference sequence). The CDR3 is 14 amino acids. TCRdb reprocessed the reads with MiXCR, giving one entry per CDR3 protein. Here the sample spans about 70,000 distinct CDR3 sequences, around 20% being singletons. This entry belongs to a study of T cell repertoires in cytomegalovirus infection. Study details: Recently described HLA-C-restricted plus well-studied HLA-B-restricted CMV epitopes were used. Indications of both CMV infection and matching HLA type were provided by public TCR beta signatures.

Study observations and caveats: HLA-C-restricted CMV-specific TCR beta clonotypes prevailed in the ex vivo response. People with CMV and the relevant HLA were identified by cumulative public TCR beta family frequency.

The sequencing here drew on CD8+ T cells from cultured PBMCs, taken from culture after CMV antigen stimulation. The clonotype comes from a human donor in good health (CMV status not recorded). Some clones in this sample may be carry-over from other donors' samples. The V call is TRBV27, the J call TRBJ1-2; TRBD1 is a possible D gene (5 bases). In DNA, the CDR3 is TGTGCCAGCAGTTTCCAGGGAGGGAACTATGGCTACACCTTC. It encodes CASSFQGGNYGYTF.